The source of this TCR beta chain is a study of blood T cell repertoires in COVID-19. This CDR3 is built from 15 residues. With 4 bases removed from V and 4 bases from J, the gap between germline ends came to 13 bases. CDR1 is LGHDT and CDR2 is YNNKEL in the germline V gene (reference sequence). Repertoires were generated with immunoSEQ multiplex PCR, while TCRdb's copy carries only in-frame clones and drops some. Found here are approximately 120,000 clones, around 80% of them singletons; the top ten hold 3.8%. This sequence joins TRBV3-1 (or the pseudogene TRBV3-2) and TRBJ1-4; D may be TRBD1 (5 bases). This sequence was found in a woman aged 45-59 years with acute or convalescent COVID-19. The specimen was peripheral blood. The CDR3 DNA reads TGTGCCAGCAGCCCCCTCGCCAGGGATAATGAAAAACTGTTTTTT. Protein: CASSPLARDNEKLFF.